This T cell receptor (beta chain) was recorded in a study of T cell responses to AZD1222 COVID-19 vaccine. Sequenced by immunoSEQ multiplex PCR; TCRdb stores in-frame clones only, minus some. This table holds more than 150,000 clones, 94% found once. The CDR3 covers 14 residues. Germline CDR1 reads MDHEN; CDR2 reads SYDVKM. Trimming removed 5 bases from V and 0 bases from J, with 8 bases in between. This TCR was sampled from an adult who received the AZD1222 COVID-19 vaccine. This specimen consisted of peripheral blood, obtained 28 days after the second AZD1222 dose. The rearrangement uses TRBV28 and TRBJ1-5, with D unclear. The CDR3 DNA reads TGTGCCAGCAGTCCCTGGGGTAGCAATCAGCCCCAGCATTTT. Its protein product is CASSPWGSNQPQHF.